This T cell receptor (beta chain) is drawn from a study of neurological immune-mediated disorders. TCRdb redid the calling of the 5' RACE reads with MiXCR, one entry per CDR3 protein. This sample has 20,000 or so distinct CDR3 sequences, with around 7.6% found just once. Relative to its sample, this clonotype is large. The V and J ends lost 0 bases and 3 bases respectively, with 11 bases between them. The CDR3 length is 15 residues. CDR1 is DFQATT, CDR2 SNEGSKA, per germline (reference sequence). This chain links TRBV20-1 with TRBJ2-2, with a weak D call TRBD2 (6 bases). The sample consisted of CD8+ T cells from blood. The clonotype comes from a woman younger than 45 with HTLV-1-associated myelopathy (HAM/TSP). CDR3 sequence reads: CSARDGGKDTGELFF. The CDR3 DNA follows: TGCAGTGCTAGAGATGGGGGGAAGGACACCGGGGAGCTGTTTTTT.